Listed below are T cell receptor beta chains from one sample, sequenced in a study of cytomegalovirus exposure and HLA in healthy donors. TCRdb's copy holds only in-frame clones and misses some; the assay was immunoSEQ multiplex PCR. The table has 150,000 to 200,000 clones, approximately 85% seen once. The sample consisted of PBMCs. The receptors originated from a woman younger than 30 in good health and CMV-seronegative. CDR3s include the opening cysteine and the closing phenylalanine or tryptophan. The D gene is left open where the match is weak. Some rows have no size entry. The others give once, few or many, or a class for an expanded clone.

TRBD1 TRBJ2-5 NA TRBV5-1 CASSLVGTGGRETQYF TGCGCCAGCAGCTTGGTCGGGACAGGGGGGAGAGAGACCCAGTACTTC
NA TRBJ1-1 NA TRBV7-9 CASSTLTGVPEAFF TGTGCCAGCAGCACACTAACCGGGGTCCCTGAAGCTTTCTTT
NA TRBJ1-1 NA TRBV4-1 CASSHLEMNTEAFF TGCGCCAGCAGCCACCTCGAGATGAACACTGAAGCTTTCTTT
TRBD1 TRBJ1-2 many TRBV5-6 CASSLLQGTYGYTF TGTGCCAGCAGCTTACTACAGGGGACCTATGGCTACACCTTC
TRBD1 TRBJ1-2 NA TRBV2 CARSINRGGINGYTF TGTGCCAGAAGTATAAACAGGGGTGGTATCAATGGCTACACCTTC
NA TRBJ1-5 NA TRBV5-8 CASSLASRDQPQHF TGTGCCAGCAGCTTGGCAAGCAGGGATCAGCCCCAGCATTTT
NA TRBJ2-1 NA TRBV7-2 CASSLEFSRNEQFF TGTGCCAGCAGCTTAGAATTTTCGCGGAATGAGCAGTTCTTC
TRBD2 TRBJ2-1 NA TRBV6-1 CASSEIRTSGSFNEQFF TGTGCCAGCAGTGAAATCCGGACTAGCGGGAGTTTCAATGAGCAGTTCTTC
TRBD2 TRBJ2-2 once TRBV18 CASSEGLAGSELFF TGTGCCAGCTCAGAGGGACTAGCGGGGTCGGAGCTGTTTTTT
NA TRBJ2-3 NA TRBV7-2 CASSPGGTDTQYF TGTGCCAGCAGCCCGGGGGGCACAGATACGCAGTATTTT
TRBD1 TRBJ1-2 NA TRBV11-2 CASSTYRDRGRDGYTF TGTGCCAGCAGCACTTACCGGGACAGGGGGAGGGATGGCTACACCTTC
TRBD1 TRBJ2-1 NA TRBV10-1 CASSIRGDRGVYEQFF TGCGCCAGCAGTATCAGGGGGGACAGGGGTGTCTATGAGCAGTTCTTC
NA TRBJ1-1 NA TRBV28 CASSSLAAGTEAFF TGTGCCAGCAGTTCTCTCGCCGCGGGCACTGAAGCTTTCTTT
NA TRBJ1-1 NA TRBV30 CAWRELTGSTEAFF TGTGCCTGGAGAGAGCTGACAGGCAGCACTGAAGCTTTCTTT
NA TRBJ1-2 NA TRBV6-6 CASSSTENYGYTF TGTGCCAGCAGTTCGACAGAAAACTATGGCTACACCTTC
TRBD2 TRBJ2-1 once TRBV29-1 CSVEESGRARSASYNEQFF TGCAGCGTTGAAGAAAGCGGGAGGGCCAGGTCAGCCTCCTACAATGAGCAGTTCTTC
NA TRBJ1-2 NA TRBV11-2 CASTMGGTGYTF TGTGCCAGCACCATGGGGGGGACCGGCTACACCTTC
TRBD2 TRBJ2-5 NA TRBV19 CASRGGAGETQYF TGTGCCAGTAGGGGAGGGGCTGGGGAGACCCAGTACTTC
NA TRBJ1-1 NA TRBV19 CASSMFLVTGKNTEAFF TGTGCCAGTAGTATGTTCTTGGTAACGGGGAAGAACACTGAAGCTTTCTTT
NA TRBJ2-5 NA TRBV7-8 CASSPRLTGTYKETQYF TGTGCCAGCAGCCCCCGCTTGACCGGGACTTACAAAGAGACCCAGTACTTC
NA TRBJ1-6 NA TRBV25-1 CASSDRANSPLHF TGTGCCAGCAGTGACAGGGCAAATTCACCCCTCCACTTT
TRBD1 TRBJ1-4 NA TRBV4-1 CASSQADRINEKLFF TGCGCCAGCAGCCAAGCGGACAGGATTAATGAAAAACTGTTTTTT
NA TRBJ2-7 once TRBV25-1 CASSESNGRGFYEQYF TGTGCCAGCAGTGAATCAAACGGTCGGGGGTTTTACGAGCAGTACTTC
TRBD2 TRBJ2-5 NA TRBV7-2 CASSLAGTSEETQYF TGTGCCAGCAGCTTAGCCGGGACTAGCGAAGAGACCCAGTACTTC
NA TRBJ1-2 once TRBV7-2 CASSGELQGGGYTF TGTGCCAGCAGCGGAGAACTTCAGGGTGGAGGCTACACCTTC
NA TRBJ2-7 NA TRBV10-2 CASSNQFEQYF TGCGCCAGCAGTAATCAGTTCGAGCAGTACTTC
TRBD1 TRBJ2-7 NA TRBV19 CASSPWDRGLNEQYF TGTGCCAGTAGTCCTTGGGACAGGGGGCTGAACGAGCAGTACTTC
TRBD1 TRBJ2-5 NA TRBV10-3 CAISESGQGRSETQYF TGTGCCATCAGTGAGTCGGGACAGGGTCGATCGGAGACCCAGTACTTC
NA TRBJ1-1 NA TRBV9 CASSVLSLSVNTEAFF TGTGCCAGCAGCGTACTCTCTCTTAGCGTGAACACTGAAGCTTTCTTT
NA TRBJ2-1 NA TRBV2 CASGTRLQNEQFF TGTGCCAGCGGGACACGACTTCAAAATGAGCAGTTCTTC
NA TRBJ2-4 NA TRBV11-2 CASSLVARPHIQYF TGTGCCAGCAGCTTAGTGGCTCGCCCGCACATTCAGTACTTC
NA TRBJ2-7 NA TRBV5-4 CASSLGGGGSYEQYF TGTGCCAGCAGCTTGGGTGGGGGGGGCTCTTACGAGCAGTACTTC
NA TRBJ2-5 NA TRBV5-6 CASSLDLAGQETQYF TGTGCCAGCAGTTTGGATCTAGCAGGACAAGAGACCCAGTACTTC
NA TRBJ2-2 NA TRBV29-1 CSAGGTGTPGELFF TGCAGCGCTGGGGGCACCGGGACACCCGGGGAGCTGTTTTTT
TRBD2 TRBJ2-1 NA TRBV7-9 CASSLFRTSGPYYNEQFF TGTGCCAGCAGCCTTTTCCGGACTAGCGGCCCTTATTACAATGAGCAGTTCTTC
NA TRBJ1-2 NA TRBV27 CASSPVGIGEDYGYTF TGTGCCAGCAGTCCCGTGGGTATAGGGGAAGACTATGGCTACACCTTC
NA TRBJ1-5 NA TRBV6-1 CASSEEGPGYQPQHF TGTGCCAGCAGTGAAGAGGGGCCAGGCTATCAGCCCCAGCATTTT
TRBD1 TRBJ1-5 few TRBV7-9 CASSLGTGTFSNQPQHF TGTGCCAGCAGCTTGGGGACAGGGACCTTTAGCAATCAGCCCCAGCATTTT
NA TRBJ1-1 once TRBV5-1 CASSLGQGKAEAFF TGCGCCAGCAGCTTGGGGCAGGGAAAGGCTGAAGCTTTCTTT
NA TRBJ2-7 NA TRBV29-1 CSVGQAGLSYF TGCAGCGTTGGACAGGCGGGTCTGTCTTATTTC
TRBD1 TRBJ2-1 NA TRBV6-4 CASSAHGTGVGNEQFF TGTGCCAGCAGTGCCCACGGGACAGGGGTCGGCAATGAGCAGTTCTTC
TRBD1 TRBJ1-1 NA TRBV9 CASSERTGNTEAFF TGTGCCAGCAGCGAGAGGACAGGAAACACTGAAGCTTTCTTT
TRBD1 TRBJ2-7 NA TRBV2 CASNQDRGQEQYF TGTGCCAGCAATCAGGACAGGGGGCAAGAGCAGTACTTC
TRBD2 TRBJ2-7 NA TRBV30 CAWSGRASDEQYF TGTGCCTGGAGCGGGAGGGCCTCCGACGAGCAGTACTTC
TRBD2 TRBJ2-1 NA TRBV6-4 CASSALAGGDEQFF TGTGCCAGCAGTGCTCTAGCGGGAGGGGATGAGCAGTTCTTC
TRBD1 TRBJ1-2 NA TRBV4-1 CASSLLGDRISYGYTF TGCGCCAGCAGCCTGCTGGGGGACAGGATATCCTATGGCTACACCTTC
TRBD1 TRBJ1-5 NA TRBV2 CATALDRGDNQPQHF TGTGCCACAGCCTTAGACAGGGGAGACAATCAGCCCCAGCATTTT
TRBD2 TRBJ2-5 NA TRBV2 CASGGGLETQYF TGTGCCAGCGGCGGGGGGCTGGAGACCCAGTACTTC
TRBD1 TRBJ2-7 NA TRBV14 CASSLTTGVHPEQYF TGTGCCAGCAGCCTGACTACAGGGGTCCACCCCGAGCAGTACTTC
TRBD2 TRBJ2-1 NA TRBV6-4 CATSTSGGAGLDEQFF TGTGCCACCTCGACTAGCGGGGGGGCAGGCTTGGATGAGCAGTTCTTC
TRBD1 TRBJ1-3 NA TRBV18 CASSRDSSGNTIYF TGTGCCAGCTCACGGGACAGCTCTGGAAACACCATATATTTT
NA TRBJ1-1 NA TRBV10-3 CAISERGGENTEAFF TGTGCCATCAGTGAGCGGGGAGGGGAGAACACTGAAGCTTTCTTT
NA TRBJ2-2 NA TRBV2 CASRLLLALYPGELFF TGTGCCAGCAGACTGTTACTAGCTTTGTATCCCGGGGAGCTGTTTTTT
NA TRBJ1-5 NA TRBV12-5 CASGLDSFSNQPQHF TGTGCTAGTGGGTTGGACAGTTTTAGCAATCAGCCCCAGCATTTT
TRBD1 TRBJ2-2 once TRBV5-1 CASSFPGQALTGELFF TGCGCCAGCAGCTTCCCGGGACAGGCTCTCACCGGGGAGCTGTTTTTT
NA TRBJ2-7 NA TRBV2 CASSDFSRPFEARRWEQYF TGTGCCAGCAGTGACTTCTCTCGACCGTTTGAGGCTAGGCGATGGGAGCAGTACTTC
NA TRBJ1-2 NA TRBV12-1 CASSSFWHRQAVLGWANYGYTF TGTGCCAGCAGCTCTTTTTGGCACCGACAGGCGGTCTTAGGGTGGGCTAACTATGGCTACACCTTC
NA TRBJ1-5 NA TRBV18 CASSPQQGNQPQHF TGTGCCAGCTCACCGCAACAGGGTAATCAGCCCCAGCATTTT
TRBD2 TRBJ2-7 NA TRBV5-1 CASRTLTGTSGSEQYF TGCGCCAGCAGAACCTTGACCGGGACTAGCGGGTCCGAGCAGTACTTC